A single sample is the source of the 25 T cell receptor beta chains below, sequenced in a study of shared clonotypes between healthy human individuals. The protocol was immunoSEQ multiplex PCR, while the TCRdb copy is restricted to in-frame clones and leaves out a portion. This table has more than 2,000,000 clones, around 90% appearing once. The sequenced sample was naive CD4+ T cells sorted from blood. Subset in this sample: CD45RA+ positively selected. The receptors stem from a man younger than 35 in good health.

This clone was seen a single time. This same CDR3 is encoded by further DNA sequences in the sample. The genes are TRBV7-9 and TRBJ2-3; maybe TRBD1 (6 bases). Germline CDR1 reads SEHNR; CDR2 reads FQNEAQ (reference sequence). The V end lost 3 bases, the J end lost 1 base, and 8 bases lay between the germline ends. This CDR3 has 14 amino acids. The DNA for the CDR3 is TGTGCCAGCAGCTTGACAGGAGGCACAGATACGCAGTATTTT. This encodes CASSLTGGTDTQYF.

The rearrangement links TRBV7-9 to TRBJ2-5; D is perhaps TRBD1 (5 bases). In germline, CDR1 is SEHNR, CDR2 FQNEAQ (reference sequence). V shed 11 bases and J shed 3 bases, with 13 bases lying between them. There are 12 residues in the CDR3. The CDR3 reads CAARQGEETQYF. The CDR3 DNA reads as TGTGCCGCTAGGCAGGGCGAAGAGACCCAGTACTTC.

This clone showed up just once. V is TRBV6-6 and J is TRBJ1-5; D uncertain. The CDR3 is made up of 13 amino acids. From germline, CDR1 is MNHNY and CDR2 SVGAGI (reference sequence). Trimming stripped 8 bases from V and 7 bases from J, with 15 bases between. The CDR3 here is CASHGRGGQPQHF. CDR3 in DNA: TGTGCCAGCCATGGACGCGGCGGGCAGCCCCAGCATTTT.

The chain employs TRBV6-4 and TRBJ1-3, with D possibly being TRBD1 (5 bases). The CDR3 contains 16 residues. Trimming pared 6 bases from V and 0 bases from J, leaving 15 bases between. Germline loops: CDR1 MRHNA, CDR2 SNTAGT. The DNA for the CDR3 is TGTGCCAGCAGAACCAGGGCTCCGGGCTCTGGAAACACCATATATTTT. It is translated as CASRTRAPGSGNTIYF.

CDR3 loop: CASETGTGQNTIYF. The CDR3 nucleotides are TGCGCCAGCGAGACAGGGACAGGGCAGAACACCATATATTTT. This chain uses TRBV10-1 with TRBJ1-3, with 9 bases fitting TRBD1. The CDR3 loop spans 14 amino acids. CDR1 and CDR2 (germline): WNHNN, SYGVQD (reference sequence). V shed 8 bases, J shed 7 bases, and the junction held 9 bases outside the gene matches.

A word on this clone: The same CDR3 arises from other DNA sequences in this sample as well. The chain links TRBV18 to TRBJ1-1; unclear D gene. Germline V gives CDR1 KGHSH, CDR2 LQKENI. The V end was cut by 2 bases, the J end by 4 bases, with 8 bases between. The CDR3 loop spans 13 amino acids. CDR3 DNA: TGTGCCAGCTCACCAGGGGTTGGCACTGAAGCTTTCTTT. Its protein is CASSPGVGTEAFF.

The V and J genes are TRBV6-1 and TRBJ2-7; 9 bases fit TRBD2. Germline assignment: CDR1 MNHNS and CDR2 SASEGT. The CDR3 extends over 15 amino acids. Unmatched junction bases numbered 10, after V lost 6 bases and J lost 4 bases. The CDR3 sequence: CASRGIPSGAYEQYF. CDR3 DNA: TGTGCCAGCAGAGGGATCCCTAGCGGGGCTTACGAGCAGTACTTC.

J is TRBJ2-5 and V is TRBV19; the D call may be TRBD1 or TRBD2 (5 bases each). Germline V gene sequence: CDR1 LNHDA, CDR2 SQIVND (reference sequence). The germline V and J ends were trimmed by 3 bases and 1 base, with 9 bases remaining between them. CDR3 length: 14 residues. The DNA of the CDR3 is TGTGCCAGTAGTATTTGGGGGAGCCAAGAGACCCAGTACTTC. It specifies CASSIWGSQETQYF.

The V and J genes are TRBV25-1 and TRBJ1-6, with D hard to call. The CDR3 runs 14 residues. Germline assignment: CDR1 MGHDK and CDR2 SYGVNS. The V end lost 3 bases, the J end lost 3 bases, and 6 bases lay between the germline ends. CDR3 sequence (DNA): TGTGCCAGCAGTGATGGCAGCTATAATTCACCCCTCCACTTT. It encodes CASSDGSYNSPLHF.

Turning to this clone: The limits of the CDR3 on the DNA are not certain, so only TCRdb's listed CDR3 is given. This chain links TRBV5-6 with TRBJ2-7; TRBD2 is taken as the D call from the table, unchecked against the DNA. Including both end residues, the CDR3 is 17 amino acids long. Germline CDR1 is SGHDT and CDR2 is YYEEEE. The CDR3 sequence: CASSWAGGTSGGPSEYF.

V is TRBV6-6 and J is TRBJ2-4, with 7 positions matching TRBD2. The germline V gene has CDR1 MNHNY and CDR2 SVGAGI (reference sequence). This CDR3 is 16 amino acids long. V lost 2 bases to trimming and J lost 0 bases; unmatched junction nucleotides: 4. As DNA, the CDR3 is TGTGCCAGCAGTTACGGGGGAGGGGTAGCCAAAAACATTCAGTACTTC. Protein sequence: CASSYGGGVAKNIQYF.

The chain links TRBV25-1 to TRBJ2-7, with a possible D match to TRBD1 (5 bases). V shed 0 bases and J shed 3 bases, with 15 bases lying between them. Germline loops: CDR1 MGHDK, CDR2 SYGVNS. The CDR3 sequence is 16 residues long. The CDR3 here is CASSEYGQGRSYEQYF. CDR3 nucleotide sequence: TGTGCCAGCAGTGAATACGGGCAGGGAAGGAGCTACGAGCAGTACTTC.

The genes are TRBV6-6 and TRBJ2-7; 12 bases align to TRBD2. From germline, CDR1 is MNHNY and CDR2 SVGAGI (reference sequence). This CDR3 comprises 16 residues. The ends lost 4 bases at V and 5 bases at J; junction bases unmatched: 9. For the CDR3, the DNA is TGTGCCAGCAGTTCCTCTAGCGGGAGGGCCCCCCACGAGCAGTACTTC. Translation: CASSSSSGRAPHEQYF.

This CDR3 is CASSLVAGLRYQETQYF. In DNA form, the CDR3 reads TGCGCCAGCAGCTTGGTAGCAGGGCTGAGGTACCAAGAGACCCAGTACTTC. The rearrangement uses TRBV5-1 and TRBJ2-5; tentative D call: TRBD1 (5 bases). Germline CDR1 reads SGHRS; CDR2 reads YFSETQ. The CDR3 consists of 17 residues. The V gene lost 0 bases and the J gene lost 0 bases, with 15 bases spanning the gap.

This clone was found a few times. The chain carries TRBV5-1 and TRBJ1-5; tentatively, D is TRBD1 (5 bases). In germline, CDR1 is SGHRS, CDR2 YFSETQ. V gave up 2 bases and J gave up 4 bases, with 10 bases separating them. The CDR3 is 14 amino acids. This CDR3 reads CASSLGAVNQPQHF. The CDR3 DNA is TGCGCCAGCAGCTTAGGGGCTGTTAATCAGCCCCAGCATTTT.

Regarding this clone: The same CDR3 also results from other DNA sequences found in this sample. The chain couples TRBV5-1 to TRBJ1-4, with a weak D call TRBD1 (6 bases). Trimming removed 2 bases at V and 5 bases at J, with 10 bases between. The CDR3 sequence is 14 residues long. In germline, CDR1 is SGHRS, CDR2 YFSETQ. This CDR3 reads CASSLGQINEKLFF. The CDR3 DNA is TGCGCCAGCAGCTTAGGACAGATAAATGAAAAACTGTTTTTT. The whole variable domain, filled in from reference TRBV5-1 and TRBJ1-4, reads KAGVTQTPRYLIKTRGQQVTLSCSPISGHRSVSWYQQTPGQGLQFLFEYFSETQRNKGNFPGRFSGRQFSNSRSEMNVSTLELGDSALYLCASSLGQINEKLFFGSGTQLSVL.

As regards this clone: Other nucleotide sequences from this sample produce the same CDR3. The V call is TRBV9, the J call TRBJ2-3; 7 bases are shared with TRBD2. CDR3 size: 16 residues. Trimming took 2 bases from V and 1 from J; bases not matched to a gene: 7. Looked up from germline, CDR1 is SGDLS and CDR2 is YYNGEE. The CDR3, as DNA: TGTGCCAGCAGCGTGGGAGGCCGGGGGGGCACAGATACGCAGTATTTT. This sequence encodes CASSVGGRGGTDTQYF. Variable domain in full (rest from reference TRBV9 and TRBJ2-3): DSGVTQTPKHLITATGQRVTLRCSPRSGDLSVYWYQQSLDQGLQFLIQYYNGEERAKGNILERFSAQQFPDLHSELNLSSLELGDSALYFCASSVGGRGGTDTQYFGPGTRLTVL.

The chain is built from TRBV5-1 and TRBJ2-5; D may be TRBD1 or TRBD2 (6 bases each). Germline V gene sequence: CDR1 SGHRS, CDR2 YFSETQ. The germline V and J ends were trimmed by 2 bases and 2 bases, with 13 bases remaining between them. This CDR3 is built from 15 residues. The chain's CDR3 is CASSFAGGDQETQYF. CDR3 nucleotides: TGCGCCAGCAGCTTTGCCGGGGGCGATCAAGAGACCCAGTACTTC.

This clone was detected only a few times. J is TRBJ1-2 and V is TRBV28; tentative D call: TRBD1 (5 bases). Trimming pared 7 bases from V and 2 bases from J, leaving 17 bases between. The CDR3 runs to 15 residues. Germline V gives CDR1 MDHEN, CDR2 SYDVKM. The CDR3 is CASTISAGPNYGYTF. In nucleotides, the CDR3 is TGTGCCAGCACGATCTCGGCGGGGCCCAACTATGGCTACACCTTC.

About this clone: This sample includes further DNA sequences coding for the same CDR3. CDR3 sequence (DNA): TGCGCCAGCAGCTTGGAGGGGAGGGACAATTCACCCCTCCACTTT. Its protein is CASSLEGRDNSPLHF. The rearrangement links TRBV5-1 to TRBJ1-6; perhaps TRBD1 as D (5 bases). CDR3 length: 15 amino acids. Trimming left V 0 bases short and J 7 bases short, with 11 bases between. The V gene's germline CDR1 is SGHRS and CDR2 YFSETQ.

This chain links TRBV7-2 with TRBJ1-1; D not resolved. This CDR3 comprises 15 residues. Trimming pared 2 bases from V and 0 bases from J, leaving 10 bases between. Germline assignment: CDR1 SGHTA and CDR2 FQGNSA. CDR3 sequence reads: CASSLRSPMNTEAFF. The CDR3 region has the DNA TGTGCCAGCAGCTTAAGGTCACCCATGAACACTGAAGCTTTCTTT.

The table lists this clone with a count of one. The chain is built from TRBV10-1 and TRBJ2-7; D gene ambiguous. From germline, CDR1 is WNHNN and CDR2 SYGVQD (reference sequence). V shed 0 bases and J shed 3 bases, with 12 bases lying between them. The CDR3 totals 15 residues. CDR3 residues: CASSESRLGNYEQYF. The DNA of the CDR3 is TGCGCCAGCAGTGAGTCTCGGCTTGGAAACTACGAGCAGTACTTC.

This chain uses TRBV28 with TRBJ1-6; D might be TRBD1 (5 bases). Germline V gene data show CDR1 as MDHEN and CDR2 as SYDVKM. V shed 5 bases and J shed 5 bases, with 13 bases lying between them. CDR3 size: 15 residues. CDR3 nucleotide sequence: TGTGCCAGCAGTCTTCTCGACAGAGATAATTCACCCCTCCACTTT. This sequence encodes CASSLLDRDNSPLHF.

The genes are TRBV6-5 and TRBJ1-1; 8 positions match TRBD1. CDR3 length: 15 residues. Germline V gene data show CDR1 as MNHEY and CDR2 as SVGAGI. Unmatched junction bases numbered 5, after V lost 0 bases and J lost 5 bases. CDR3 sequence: CASSYSDREGTEAFF. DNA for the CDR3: TGTGCCAGCAGTTACTCGGACAGGGAGGGAACTGAAGCTTTCTTT.

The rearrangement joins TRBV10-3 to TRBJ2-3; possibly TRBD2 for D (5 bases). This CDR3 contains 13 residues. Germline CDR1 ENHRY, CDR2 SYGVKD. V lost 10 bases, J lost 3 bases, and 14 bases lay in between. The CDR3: CATRERDTDTQYF. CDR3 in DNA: TGTGCCACCCGGGAACGAGATACAGATACGCAGTATTTT.